This TCR beta chain was found in a study of OX40 agonist ivuxolimab in advanced cancers. Regarding the study as a whole: Which antigen the expanded peripheral T cells recognized is unknown.

The data were produced by immunoSEQ multiplex PCR, yet TCRdb's version contains in-frame clones alone and is incomplete. The repertoire has some 130,000 clones, 85% to 95% of them found once; the top ten carry roughly 1%. About this clone itself: Its antigen is not identified.

The CDR3 loop spans 14 amino acids. Germline trimming cut 4 bases from V and 6 bases from J; bases unmatched to any gene: 6. The germline CDR1 and CDR2 sequences are MNHNY and SVGAGI (reference sequence). At baseline, cycle 4 day 1, and cycle 7 day 1, blood was sampled. The chain carries TRBV6-6 and TRBJ2-7, with 10 nucleotides matching TRBD2. The receptor was isolated from an adult with an advanced solid tumor such as melanoma, head and neck, liver or kidney cancer. The material sequenced was CD4+ or CD8+ T cells sorted from blood, taken in a trial of the OX40 agonist ivuxolimab. CDR3 nucleotide sequence: TGTGCCAGCAGTTCTAGCGGGAGTAGTTCCGAGCAGTACTTC. As protein: CASSSSGSSSEQYF.